The 13 T cell receptor beta chains below all came from one sample that was sequenced in a study of CD8 T cells in ankylosing spondylitis. TCRdb itself ran the 5' RACE reads through MiXCR, one entry per CDR3 protein. The table has about 240,000 distinct CDR3 sequences, roughly a tenth seen once. Input material: blood, either unsorted or a sorted T cell fraction (not recorded which). The receptors come from a male donor with ankylosing spondylitis or in good health (not recorded which).

With respect to this clonotype: The junction and the germline gene differ at one end; a read error may be behind it. The chain carries TRBV6-5 and TRBJ2-3; the D gene is possibly TRBD1 (5 bases). The CDR3 consists of 16 residues. Germline loops: CDR1 MNHEY, CDR2 SVGAGI. The CDR3: CASSSMTARSTDMQYF. The CDR3 DNA sequence: TGTGCCAGCAGTTCTATGACAGCTAGGAGCACAGATATGCAGTATTTT.

This clonotype was observed at least ten times. The gene calls are TRBV6-4 and TRBJ2-1, with D perhaps matching TRBD1 or TRBD2 (5 bases each). CDR1 is MRHNA and CDR2 is SNTAGT in the germline V gene. The CDR3 has 14 amino acids. V was shortened by 3 bases and J by 10 bases, with 16 bases between the two germline ends. The CDR3 is CASSDGTTGREQFF. CDR3 coding DNA: TGTGCCAGCAGTGATGGGACCACAGGCCGGGAGCAGTTCTTC.

V gene TRBV2 combines with J gene TRBJ2-5; TRBD1 is a possible D gene (6 bases). The V end lost 11 bases, the J end lost 5 bases, and 9 bases lay between the germline ends. This CDR3 spans 10 amino acids. The germline V gene has CDR1 SNHLY and CDR2 FYNNEI. The CDR3 loop is CAGGKETQYF. The CDR3, as DNA: TGTGCCGGGGGCAAGGAGACCCAGTACTTC.

This clonotype was seen ten or more times. The rearrangement uses TRBV12-3 or TRBV12-4 and TRBJ2-1; D gene unclear. V was clipped by 1 base and J by 6 bases, with 7 bases between them. The CDR3 consists of 13 residues. DNA for the CDR3: TGTGCCAGCAGTTTAGGGTCCCGCAATGAGCAGTTCTTC. Residues: CASSLGSRNEQFF.

This clonotype was seen ten or more times. The V call is TRBV7-2, the J call TRBJ1-1; D ambiguous. The germline CDR1 and CDR2 sequences are SGHTA and FQGNSA. V was pared by 5 bases and J by 4 bases, with 14 bases between. The CDR3 runs to 14 residues. The CDR3 DNA reads as TGTGCCAGCAGCCCCCCGGGAGGGTCCACTGAAGCTTTCTTT. Its translation is CASSPPGGSTEAFF.

In its sample, this clonotype was seen many times. The chain couples TRBV4-1 to TRBJ2-3; 7 nucleotides align to TRBD2. V gave up 8 bases and J gave up 1 base; unmatched junction bases: 9. CDR3 length: 15 amino acids. Per germline, CDR1 MGHRA and CDR2 YSYEKL. This CDR3 is CASAARLAGTDTQYF. For the CDR3, the DNA is TGCGCCAGCGCCGCTAGGCTAGCGGGCACAGATACGCAGTATTTT.

This clonotype was counted only a few times. A read error may be the cause here, since a much bigger clone is one base away. This chain uses TRBV3-1 with TRBJ2-7; no firm D call. The germline V gene encodes CDR1 LGHDT and CDR2 YNNKEL (reference sequence). Deletions cut 3 bases from V and 8 bases from J, with 8 bases between. The CDR3 runs 11 residues. The CDR3 spells CASSHGSKQYF. CDR3 coding DNA: TGTGCCAGCAGCCATGGCAGTAAGCAGTACTTC.

This clonotype was counted ten times or more. The chain combines TRBV21-1 with TRBJ1-1; the D segment call TRBD1 is taken from the table without a DNA check. TRBV21-1 is a known pseudogene. The CDR3 is 17 residues long. CDR3 DNA sequence: TGTGCCAGCAGTCGAAAGAGCCCAGATCGCCTCCTTACTGAAGCTTTCTTT. This gives the protein CASSRKSPDRLLTEAFF.

This clonotype was recorded many times. V and J are TRBV3-1 and TRBJ2-5; the D gene is possibly TRBD2 (5 bases). V gave up 1 base and J gave up 5 bases, with 11 bases separating them. From germline, CDR1 is LGHDT and CDR2 YNNKEL (reference sequence). This CDR3 is 14 amino acids long. CDR3 DNA: TGTGCCAGCAGCCAAGGGCTAGCATCGGAGACCCAGTACTTC. Residues: CASSQGLASETQYF.

This clonotype showed up many times. The gene calls are TRBV6-1 and TRBJ2-6, with TRBD1 as a possible D gene (6 bases). V lost 6 bases to trimming and J lost 4 bases, with 19 bases between them. Germline V gives CDR1 MNHNS, CDR2 SASEGT. This CDR3 is built from 17 residues. The CDR3 region is CASSPPQGGTGANVLTF. CDR3 DNA sequence: TGTGCCAGCAGCCCCCCACAGGGTGGGACCGGGGCCAACGTCCTGACTTTC.

Ten or more counts support this clonotype. This sequence joins TRBV27 and TRBJ2-1; D may be TRBD1 (5 bases). This CDR3 is built from 13 residues. Trimming stripped 9 bases from V and 5 bases from J, with 14 bases between. Germline V lookup: CDR1 MNHEY, CDR2 SMNVEV (reference sequence). CDR3 loop: CASSLTGDNEQFF. The CDR3 bases are TGTGCCAGTTCCCTTACAGGCGACAATGAGCAGTTCTTC.

Ten or more counts support this clonotype. Here the CDR3 DNA reads TGCAGTGCTAGAGATGGCGGACAGGGGGACTATGGCTACACCTTC. Its protein is CSARDGGQGDYGYTF. This sequence joins TRBV20-1 and TRBJ1-2; 10 bases are a match to TRBD1. The length of the CDR3 is 15 residues. Trimming at V came to 0 bases and at J to 3 bases, leaving 4 bases not matched to a gene. Germline loops: CDR1 DFQATT, CDR2 SNEGSKA (reference sequence).

This clonotype was picked up many times. V usage is TRBV5-6 and J usage is TRBJ1-5, with D tentatively TRBD1 (5 bases). Trimming removed 3 bases at V and 5 bases at J, with 9 bases between. Germline CDR1 reads SGHDT; CDR2 reads YYEEEE. The CDR3 spans 13 residues. The CDR3 loop reads CASSSGAYQPQHF. The CDR3 DNA reads as TGTGCCAGCAGCTCCGGGGCCTATCAGCCCCAGCATTTT.